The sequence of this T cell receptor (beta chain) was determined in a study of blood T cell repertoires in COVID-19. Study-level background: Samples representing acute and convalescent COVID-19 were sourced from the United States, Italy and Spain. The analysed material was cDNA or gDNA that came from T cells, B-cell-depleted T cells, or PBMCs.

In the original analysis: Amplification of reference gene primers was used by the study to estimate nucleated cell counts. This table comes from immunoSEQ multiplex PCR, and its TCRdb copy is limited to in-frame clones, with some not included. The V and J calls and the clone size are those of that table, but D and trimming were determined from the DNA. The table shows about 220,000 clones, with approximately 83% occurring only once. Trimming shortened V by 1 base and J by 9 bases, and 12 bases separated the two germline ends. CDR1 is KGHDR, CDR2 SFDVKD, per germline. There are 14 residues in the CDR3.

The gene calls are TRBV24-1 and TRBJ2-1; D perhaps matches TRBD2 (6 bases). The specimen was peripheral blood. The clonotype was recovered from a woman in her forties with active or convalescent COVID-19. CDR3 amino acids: CATSDFSLASEQFF. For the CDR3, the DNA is TGTGCCACCAGTGATTTCTCACTAGCCAGTGAGCAGTTCTTC.